The 23 T cell receptor beta chains presented below share a single source sample, sequenced in a study of regulatory T cells in long-lasting Graves disease. Construction of TCR beta libraries relied on iRepertoire HTBI primers and on Arm-PCR targeting CDR3 regions. MiXCR was run by TCRdb on the multiplex PCR reads, yielding one entry per CDR3 protein. The repertoire holds under 250,000 distinct CDR3 sequences, with roughly 18% as singletons. The time point was: newly diagnosed GD, antithyroid drugs for less than 3 months. PBMC-derived RNA was used for the TCR library. These data are also associated with another study on T cells in Graves' hyperthyroidism and ophthalmopathy.

Sequences were derived from peripheral blood mononuclear cells (PBMCs), sampled at new diagnosis, from a patient treated with antithyroid drugs. The receptors originated from a woman in her twenties or thirties with Graves disease.

This clonotype was counted at least ten times. The chain carries TRBV4-2 and TRBJ2-5; 9 bases match TRBD2. Germline CDR1 reads LGHNA; CDR2 reads YNFKEQ. The J segment lost 4 bases and the V segment lost 1 base, leaving 7 bases of the junction unmatched. This CDR3 comprises 16 residues. The CDR3 is CASSQVGAGGAETQYF. The DNA of the CDR3 is TGTGCCAGCAGCCAAGTAGGGGCGGGAGGGGCAGAGACCCAGTACTTC.

This clonotype was observed at least ten times. The chain carries TRBV6-1 and TRBJ1-4; D not certain. Germline CDR1 is MNHNS and CDR2 is SASEGT. The CDR3 runs 13 residues. Trimming left V 0 bases short and J 10 bases short, with 9 bases between. The CDR3 region has the DNA TGTGCCAGCAGTGAAGCCTCCGTAAGAAAACTGTTTTTT. This translates into CASSEASVRKLFF.

This clonotype was detected ten times or more. This chain links TRBV2 with TRBJ2-7, with D tentatively TRBD1 (6 bases). The CDR3 has 14 amino acids. Germline V lookup: CDR1 SNHLY, CDR2 FYNNEI. V was shortened by 5 bases and J by 2 bases, with 13 bases between the two germline ends. CDR3 amino acids: CASSSRDTTYEQYF. For the CDR3, the DNA is TGTGCCAGCAGTTCCCGGGACACAACCTACGAGCAGTACTTC.

In its sample, this clonotype was seen a few times. The chain is built from TRBV11-2 and TRBJ2-1; TRBD2 matches 14 bases. Germline V gene sequence: CDR1 SGHAT, CDR2 FQNNGV. V shed 3 bases and J 4 bases; nucleotides not matched to a gene: 11. The CDR3 sequence is 19 residues long. CDR3 in amino acids: CASSFGLAGGPRLYNEQFF. DNA of the CDR3: TGTGCCAGCAGCTTTGGACTAGCGGGAGGCCCTCGGCTTTACAATGAGCAGTTCTTC.

V usage is TRBV6-5 and J usage is TRBJ2-7, with D perhaps TRBD2 (6 bases). The length of the CDR3 is 12 residues. V lost 2 bases, J lost 7 bases, and 9 bases lay in between. Germline CDR1 and CDR2: MNHEY and SVGAGI. In nucleotides, the CDR3 is TGTGCCAGCAGTTACCTCGCGGGGGAGCAGTACTTC. Translating it yields CASSYLAGEQYF.

This clonotype was recorded at least ten times. The V and J genes are TRBV10-3 and TRBJ1-2; D might be TRBD1 (5 bases). V lost 4 bases and J 3 bases, leaving 9 bases between the germline ends. From germline, CDR1 is ENHRY and CDR2 SYGVKD. The CDR3 runs to 13 residues. CDR3 sequence: CAISAGTDYGYTF. The CDR3 nucleotides are TGTGCCATCAGTGCCGGGACGGACTATGGCTACACCTTC.

This clonotype appeared many times. One end of the junction does not line up with germline, which may come from a read error. The V gene is TRBV12-3 or TRBV12-4, the J gene TRBJ2-3; TRBD2 matches at 12 bases. CDR3 length: 14 amino acids. CDR3 amino acids: CASSLAGGRDTQYF. Here the CDR3 DNA reads TGTGCCAGCAGTCTAGCGGGAGGGAGGGATACGCAGTATTTT.

Many counts were recorded for this clonotype. V is TRBV6-5 and J is TRBJ1-1; a possible D gene is TRBD1 (5 bases). Trimming took off 2 bases at V and 4 bases at J, with 8 bases between the two ends. This CDR3 is built from 13 residues. Looked up from germline, CDR1 is MNHEY and CDR2 is SVGAGI. The CDR3 region is CASSYEGRTEAFF. For the CDR3, the DNA is TGTGCCAGCAGTTACGAGGGACGCACTGAAGCTTTCTTT.

This clonotype appeared a few times. Germline and junction disagree at one end, which may indicate a read error. The gene calls are TRBV5-1 and TRBJ2-3, with D possibly matching TRBD1 (6 bases). The length of the CDR3 is 15 residues. Germline lookup yields CDR1 SGHRS and CDR2 YFSETQ. The CDR3 sequence is CASSLAGARTDTQYF. In nucleotides, the CDR3 is TGTGCCAGCAGCTTGGCAGGGGCCCGCACAGATACGCAGTATTTT. The full variable domain, completed using reference TRBV5-1 and TRBJ2-3, is KAGVTQTPRYLIKTRGQQVTLSCSPISGHRSVSWYQQTPGQGLQFLFEYFSETQRNKGNFPGRFSGRQFSNSRSEMNVSTLELGDSALYLCASSLAGARTDTQYFGPGTRLTVL.

The V and J genes are TRBV24-1 and TRBJ2-5, with a tentative D call TRBD1 (6 bases). The V end was cut by 2 bases, the J end by 7 bases, with 16 bases between. This CDR3 has 15 residues. CDR1 is KGHDR, CDR2 SFDVKD, per germline. DNA of the CDR3: TGTGCCACCAGTGATTACAAGGGGGAGCGAGGGACCCAGTACTTC. Its translation: CATSDYKGERGTQYF.

There are many counts of this clonotype. The rearrangement links TRBV28 to TRBJ1-2; D remains unclear. The V end was cut by 2 bases, the J end by 3 bases, with 7 bases between. This CDR3 is built from 13 residues. The germline V gene has CDR1 MDHEN and CDR2 SYDVKM. The CDR3 here is CASSLRGYYGYTF. For the CDR3, the DNA is TGTGCCAGCAGTTTACGGGGTTACTATGGCTACACCTTC.

This clonotype was observed many times. The chain links TRBV20-1 to TRBJ2-3; perhaps TRBD2 as D (6 bases). CDR1 is DFQATT and CDR2 is SNEGSKA in the germline V gene (reference sequence). V was cut by 6 bases and J by 4 bases, with 8 bases left in between. The CDR3 extends over 11 amino acids. Here the CDR3 DNA reads TGCAGTGCGCCGGGGGCAGATACGCAGTATTTT. It is translated as CSAPGADTQYF.

This clonotype was counted ten times or more. The chain employs TRBV7-2 and TRBJ1-6; D gene unclear. The CDR3 contains 15 residues. The germline CDR1 and CDR2 sequences are SGHTA and FQGNSA. V shed 5 bases and J shed 0 bases, with 8 bases lying between them. This chain's CDR3 is CASSQDASYNSPLHF. CDR3 DNA: TGTGCCAGCAGCCAGGACGCCTCCTATAATTCACCCCTCCACTTT.

This clonotype was seen repeatedly, ten times or more. The V call is TRBV11-2, the J call TRBJ2-1, with 11 nucleotides matching TRBD2. From germline, CDR1 is SGHAT and CDR2 FQNNGV. This CDR3 comprises 18 residues. The ends lost 4 bases at V and 7 bases at J; junction bases unmatched: 15. The CDR3 loop reads CASSSTSGIAGGPNEQFF. The CDR3 DNA is TGTGCCAGCAGCTCGACCTCGGGGATAGCGGGGGGGCCGAATGAGCAGTTCTTC.

The V gene is TRBV27, the J gene TRBJ1-1; D perhaps matches TRBD1 (5 bases). The CDR3 contains 14 residues. With 4 bases removed from V and 1 base from J, the gap between germline ends came to 10 bases. CDR1 is MNHEY, CDR2 SMNVEV, per germline (reference sequence). In DNA, the CDR3 is TGTGCCAGCAGTTACCAGGGACCGAACACTGAAGCTTTCTTT. It codes for CASSYQGPNTEAFF.

This clonotype was seen repeatedly, ten times or more. The J gene is TRBJ2-1, the V gene TRBV28, with 11 positions matching TRBD2. The length of the CDR3 is 14 residues. J gave up 10 bases and V 5 bases, and 7 bases lay outside the gene matches. Germline CDR1 MDHEN, CDR2 SYDVKM. Written as DNA, the CDR3 is TGTGCCAGCAGTGGGGGGACTAGCGGAAGAGAGCAGTTCTTC. Protein sequence: CASSGGTSGREQFF. The whole variable domain, remainder taken from reference TRBV28 and TRBJ2-1, is DVKVTQSSRYLVKRTGEKVFLECVQDMDHENMFWYRQDPGLGLRLIYFSYDVKMKEKGDIPEGYSVSREKKERFSLILESASTNQTSMYLCASSGGTSGREQFFGPGTRLTVL.

The chain carries TRBV30 and TRBJ2-2; TRBD2 agrees at 7 bases. V was clipped by 1 base and J by 1 base; unmatched bases: 0. The germline CDR1 and CDR2 sequences are GTSNPN and SVGIG (reference sequence). The length of the CDR3 is 14 residues. CDR3 residues: CAWSAGGNTGELFF. The CDR3 DNA sequence: TGTGCCTGGAGTGCGGGGGGGAACACCGGGGAGCTGTTTTTT.

This clonotype was counted at least ten times. The chain links TRBV11-2 to TRBJ2-3; D is possibly TRBD2 (6 bases). CDR3 length: 11 amino acids. Trimming removed 2 bases from V and 11 bases from J, with 8 bases in between. The germline V gene has CDR1 SGHAT and CDR2 FQNNGV. As DNA, the CDR3 is TGTGCCAGCAGCTTATTGGGAGGGCAGTATTTT. It codes for CASSLLGGQYF.

The chain links TRBV6-1 to TRBJ2-6, with 8 bases matching TRBD2. Germline V gene lookup returns CDR1 MNHNS and CDR2 SASEGT. The junction had 14 bases not matched to a gene; V was cut back by 6 bases and J by 1 base. The CDR3 runs to 19 residues. This CDR3 reads CASSDPSGGRKSGANVLTF. The CDR3 DNA sequence: TGTGCCAGCAGCGATCCTTCGGGGGGGCGCAAATCTGGGGCCAACGTCCTGACTTTC.

Many counts were recorded for this clonotype. The CDR3 reads CASSQDLYGNEQFF. The CDR3 nucleotides are TGTGCCAGCAGCCAAGATCTTTATGGCAATGAGCAGTTCTTC. The chain recombines TRBV3-1 with TRBJ2-1; D gene uncertain. V gave up 0 bases and J gave up 6 bases, with 9 bases separating them. The CDR3 loop spans 14 amino acids. Germline assignment: CDR1 LGHDT and CDR2 YNNKEL (reference sequence).

This clonotype is a singleton in its sample. A far bigger clonotype differs at one base, so this is likely a read error. For the CDR3, the DNA is TGTGCCAGCACCCGGGACAGGGTGAACACTGAAGCTTTCTTT. Its translation is CASTRDRVNTEAFF. V usage is TRBV2 and J usage is TRBJ1-1, with 9 bases that match TRBD1. The junction had 3 bases not matched to a gene; V was cut back by 7 bases and J by 0 bases. Germline V gene data show CDR1 as SNHLY and CDR2 as FYNNEI. The CDR3 length is 14 residues.

The rearrangement joins TRBV12-3 or TRBV12-4 to TRBJ2-5; weak D call: TRBD1 (6 bases). CDR3 length: 14 amino acids. V was shortened by 6 bases and J by 1 base, with 12 bases between the two germline ends. The CDR3 here is CASSPQGSQETQYF. CDR3 DNA: TGTGCCAGCAGCCCACAGGGATCCCAAGAGACCCAGTACTTC.

The V gene is TRBV7-4, the J gene TRBJ2-3; 14 bases line up with TRBD2. The germline V gene encodes CDR1 SGHVT and CDR2 SQSDAQ. The CDR3 contains 17 residues. With 8 bases clipped from V and 5 bases from J, the junction kept 12 bases outside the gene matches. The CDR3 nucleotides read TGTGCCAGCTCAGCTCGACTAGCGGGAGGGCCAAAAGATACGCAGTATTTT. Residues: CASSARLAGGPKDTQYF.